The next 30 T cell receptor beta chains were all read from a single sample in a study of cytomegalovirus exposure and HLA in healthy donors (dated by TCRdb to 2016 to 2017). Libraries were built with the immunoSEQ multiplex PCR assay. A mixture of 60 forward primers for TCR Vbeta segments and 13 reverse primers for TCR Jbeta segments was used in the multiplex PCR. TCRdb provides this immuneACCESS table in a form limited to in-frame rearrangements. Some clones are lacking; in checked studies, under half of them reflect an unresolved V gene, and why the rest are absent is not known. For this sample there are roughly 140,000 clones; 84% appear just once. The ten top clones hold 2.5% of the sample. Input material: PBMCs. Receptor source: a boy aged 2-15 years in good health and CMV-seronegative.

The V gene is TRBV19, the J gene TRBJ2-1; TRBD2 matches at 7 bases. V gave up 2 bases and J gave up 0 bases; unmatched junction bases: 7. This CDR3 is 17 amino acids long. Germline V gene sequence: CDR1 LNHDA, CDR2 SQIVND (reference sequence). DNA for the CDR3: TGTGCCAGTAGTATATCTAGCGGAGCCGCCTCCTACAATGAGCAGTTCTTC. Translating gives CASSISSGAASYNEQFF.

For the CDR3, the DNA is TGTGCCAGCTCACGGGACAGGGTTACGGGAAGCCAGCCCCAGCATTTT. Its translation is CASSRDRVTGSQPQHF. The rearrangement joins TRBV18 to TRBJ1-5; 9 bases fit TRBD1. The CDR3 extends over 16 amino acids. In germline, CDR1 is KGHSH, CDR2 LQKENI. Trimming took 4 bases from V and 7 from J; bases not matched to a gene: 11.

This clone was found once. J is TRBJ2-7 and V is TRBV5-6; 13 bases are shared with TRBD2. Germline CDR1 reads SGHDT; CDR2 reads YYEEEE. Losses at the gene ends were 4 bases for V and 2 bases for J; bases not matched to a gene: 6. This CDR3 spans 16 amino acids. The CDR3 DNA is TGTGCCAGCAGCACCGGACTAGCGGGGGCCACCTACGAGCAGTACTTC. It encodes CASSTGLAGATYEQYF.

Only one count was recorded for this clone. The chain joins TRBV9 to TRBJ2-1; a possible D gene is TRBD2 (7 bases). The V gene's germline CDR1 is SGDLS and CDR2 YYNGEE. The CDR3 consists of 15 residues. Trimming shortened V by 0 bases and J by 8 bases, and 15 bases separated the two germline ends. Here the CDR3 reads CASSVVQRGGDEQFF. For the CDR3, the DNA is TGTGCCAGCAGCGTAGTACAAAGAGGGGGGGATGAGCAGTTCTTC. Complete variable domain (other parts from reference TRBV9 and TRBJ2-1): DSGVTQTPKHLITATGQRVTLRCSPRSGDLSVYWYQQSLDQGLQFLIQYYNGEERAKGNILERFSAQQFPDLHSELNLSSLELGDSALYFCASSVVQRGGDEQFFGPGTRLTVL.

CDR3 sequence: CSVETIRTEAQETQYF. DNA for the CDR3: TGCAGCGTTGAGACTATACGGACAGAGGCCCAAGAGACCCAGTACTTC. The rearrangement joins TRBV29-1 to TRBJ2-5, with D tentatively TRBD1 (6 bases). The length of the CDR3 is 16 residues. Germline assignment: CDR1 SQVTM and CDR2 ANQGSEA. V was trimmed by 3 bases and J by 1 base, leaving 18 bases between them.

V is TRBV9 and J is TRBJ2-3; tentative D call: TRBD2 (6 bases). Germline V gives CDR1 SGDLS, CDR2 YYNGEE. V lost 4 bases to trimming and J lost 0 bases, with 12 bases between them. The CDR3 contains 15 residues. The CDR3 nucleotides are TGTGCCAGCAGCCCCCGGGGGAGGAGCACAGATACGCAGTATTTT. Residues: CASSPRGRSTDTQYF.

V is TRBV18 and J is TRBJ2-5; 12 bases fit TRBD1. This CDR3 is built from 15 residues. J lost 7 bases, V lost 8 bases, and 11 bases had no gene match. Germline loops: CDR1 KGHSH, CDR2 LQKENI. This CDR3 is CASLRDRGRVGTQYF. CDR3 nucleotide sequence: TGTGCCAGCCTACGGGACAGGGGGCGAGTGGGGACCCAGTACTTC. Variable domain in full (rest from reference TRBV18 and TRBJ2-5): NAGVMQNPRHLVRRRGQEARLRCSPMKGHSHVYWYRQLPEEGLKFMVYLQKENIIDESGMPKERFSAEFPKEGPSILRIQQVVRGDSAAYFCASLRDRGRVGTQYFGPGTRLLVL.

The chain uses TRBV2 and TRBJ1-2; 8 positions match TRBD1. Trimming at V came to 3 bases and at J to 5 bases, leaving 8 bases not matched to a gene. Germline V gene sequence: CDR1 SNHLY, CDR2 FYNNEI. The CDR3 length is 15 residues. In DNA, the CDR3 is TGTGCCAGCAGTGACGTCGGACAGGGATGGTATGGCTACACCTTC. Translation: CASSDVGQGWYGYTF.

The V gene is TRBV6-1, the J gene TRBJ2-5; 7 positions match TRBD2. Germline V gene sequence: CDR1 MNHNS, CDR2 SASEGT. Trimming at V came to 11 bases and at J to 1 base, leaving 10 bases not matched to a gene. The CDR3 consists of 14 residues. The CDR3 protein is CAWGGGCCQETQYF. CDR3 in DNA: TGTGCCTGGGGGGGAGGGTGTTGCCAAGAGACCCAGTACTTC.

V and J are TRBV7-2 and TRBJ2-1; TRBD2 agrees at 9 bases. Germline CDR1 and CDR2: SGHTA and FQGNSA. Trimming cost V 0 bases and J 10 bases; bases outside gene matches: 7. The CDR3 spans 15 residues. CDR3 amino acids: CASSLARAAGGEQFF. The DNA for the CDR3 is TGTGCCAGCAGCTTAGCCCGTGCCGCGGGGGGGGAGCAGTTCTTC.

This rearrangement joins TRBV7-2 to TRBJ1-4, with D possibly matching TRBD1 (5 bases). The ends were cut back, 5 bases at V and 5 bases at J, with 15 bases in the middle. Germline V gene lookup returns CDR1 SGHTA and CDR2 FQGNSA. The CDR3 is 15 residues long. The CDR3 region is CASSPMGGRNEKLFF. The CDR3 DNA reads as TGTGCCAGCAGCCCAATGGGGGGAAGAAATGAAAAACTGTTTTTT.

The chain joins TRBV29-1 to TRBJ1-2; TRBD1 matches 7 bases. Trimming removed 4 bases from V and 0 bases from J; junction bases left unmatched: 2. This CDR3 has 13 amino acids. Germline lookup yields CDR1 SQVTM and CDR2 ANQGSEA. CDR3 loop: CSVGQGPNYGYTF. CDR3 sequence (DNA): TGCAGCGTTGGACAGGGACCTAACTATGGCTACACCTTC.

V gene TRBV5-4 combines with J gene TRBJ2-3; the D gene is possibly TRBD2 (6 bases). The V and J ends lost 4 bases and 3 bases respectively, with 18 bases between them. Germline loops: CDR1 SGHNT, CDR2 YYREEE (reference sequence). The CDR3 extends over 16 amino acids. The DNA for the CDR3 is TGTGCCAGCAGCAGGAGGGGCGGGGAAGCAACAGATACGCAGTATTTT. Residues: CASSRRGGEATDTQYF.

In DNA, the CDR3 is TGTGCCAGCAGCTTGGGGGAGGGGGGCTACACCTTC. Protein sequence: CASSLGEGGYTF. The V call is TRBV7-2, the J call TRBJ1-2; D might be TRBD1 (5 bases). Germline V lookup: CDR1 SGHTA, CDR2 FQGNSA. The V gene lost 3 bases and the J gene lost 8 bases, with 10 bases spanning the gap. The CDR3 has 12 amino acids.

CDR3 nucleotides: TGTGCCAGCAGCTTGTCGGCAGGGCTTTCCTACGAGCAGTACTTC. Residues: CASSLSAGLSYEQYF. The chain combines TRBV5-5 with TRBJ2-5; D possibly corresponds to TRBD1 (5 bases). Judging by the DNA end, TRBJ2-7 fits better; the J call may be wrong. There are 15 residues in the CDR3. Germline CDR1 reads SGHKS; CDR2 reads YYEKEE (reference sequence).

This sequence joins TRBV25-1 and TRBJ2-1; 9 nucleotides agree with TRBD1. J lost 4 bases, V lost 6 bases, and 4 bases had no gene match. CDR3 length equals 14 residues. CDR1 is MGHDK, CDR2 SYGVNS, per germline. CDR3 sequence (DNA): TGTGCCAGCAGCGCCGGGACAGGGTACAATGAGCAGTTCTTC. Residues: CASSAGTGYNEQFF. Based on the CDR3 plus reference TRBV25-1 and TRBJ2-1, the full variable domain is EADIYQTPRYLVIGTGKKITLECSQTMGHDKMYWYQQDPGMELHLIHYSYGVNSTEKGDLSSESTVSRIRTEHFPLTLESARPSHTSQYLCASSAGTGYNEQFFGPGTRLTVL.

The rearrangement joins TRBV10-1 to TRBJ2-7, with TRBD2 as a possible D gene (5 bases). The germline V gene has CDR1 WNHNN and CDR2 SYGVQD (reference sequence). V shed 3 bases and J shed 7 bases, with 10 bases lying between them. This CDR3 has 12 amino acids. CDR3 residues: CASSEATGEQYF. The CDR3 DNA reads as TGCGCCAGCAGTGAAGCAACGGGAGAGCAGTACTTC.

The chain uses TRBV7-2 and TRBJ2-1; 9 nucleotides line up with TRBD2. V lost 7 bases and J lost 5; bases outside the gene matches: 12. In germline, CDR1 is SGHTA, CDR2 FQGNSA. This CDR3 spans 16 amino acids. CDR3 coding DNA: TGTGCCAGCACCGATCTGGGACTAGCCGTAGACAATGAGCAGTTCTTC. Protein product: CASTDLGLAVDNEQFF. The variable domain in full, with the rest retrieved from reference TRBV7-2 and TRBJ2-1, is GAGVSQSPSNKVTEKGKDVELRCDPISGHTALYWYRQSLGQGLEFLIYFQGNSAPDKSGLPSDRFSAERTGGSVSTLTIQRTQQEDSAVYLCASTDLGLAVDNEQFFGPGTRLTVL.

This clone came up once. The J gene is TRBJ2-7, the V gene TRBV5-8; 7 bases map to TRBD1. The CDR3 has 15 amino acids. V lost 4 bases to trimming and J lost 4 bases; unmatched junction nucleotides: 11. CDR1 is SGHTS and CDR2 is YDEGEE in the germline V gene. Written as DNA, the CDR3 is TGTGCCAGCAGCGCCCGGACAGGAGGTTTATACGAGCAGTACTTC. Protein sequence: CASSARTGGLYEQYF.

The chain recombines TRBV19 with TRBJ1-1, with 7 bases that match TRBD1. The CDR3 runs to 15 residues. CDR1 LNHDA and CDR2 SQIVND come from the germline V gene (reference sequence). V lost 4 bases and J lost 1; bases outside the gene matches: 6. CDR3 loop: CASSTSGTENTEAFF. DNA for the CDR3: TGTGCCAGTAGTACGTCTGGGACAGAGAACACTGAAGCTTTCTTT.

This chain connects TRBV19 to TRBJ1-2; weak D call: TRBD1 (5 bases). The CDR3 is 14 residues long. The germline V and J ends were trimmed by 5 bases and 7 bases, with 17 bases remaining between them. Germline CDR1 is LNHDA and CDR2 is SQIVND (reference sequence). In DNA, the CDR3 is TGTGCCAGTAGTGTGATAGGACACTTGGCTGGCTACACCTTC. Its protein product is CASSVIGHLAGYTF.

The J gene is TRBJ1-2, the V gene TRBV28; 7 nucleotides align to TRBD1. This CDR3 has 12 residues. CDR1 is MDHEN and CDR2 is SYDVKM in the germline V gene. V lost 11 bases to trimming and J lost 8 bases; unmatched junction nucleotides: 11. CDR3 residues: CAWSDRVGGYTF. The DNA for the CDR3 is TGTGCCTGGTCAGACAGGGTAGGCGGCTACACCTTC.

The V and J genes are TRBV18 and TRBJ2-3; D is unresolved. The germline V and J ends were trimmed by 2 bases and 4 bases, with 7 bases remaining between them. The CDR3 runs to 13 residues. Germline V gene lookup returns CDR1 KGHSH and CDR2 LQKENI. The CDR3 here is CASSPSSPDTQYF. In DNA, the CDR3 is TGTGCCAGCTCACCAAGTAGCCCAGATACGCAGTATTTT.

V usage is TRBV6-5 and J usage is TRBJ2-7; TRBD2 agrees at 7 bases. CDR3 length: 14 residues. V was pared by 2 bases and J by 4 bases, with 5 bases of the junction left unmatched. Looked up from germline, CDR1 is MNHEY and CDR2 is SVGAGI. In DNA, the CDR3 is TGTGCCAGCAGTTACGGCGGGAGCGAGTACGAGCAGTACTTC. It encodes CASSYGGSEYEQYF.

This clone occurred a few times. The V and J genes are TRBV6-1 and TRBJ2-7, with D possibly being TRBD1 (6 bases). Germline CDR1 and CDR2: MNHNS and SASEGT. V lost 6 bases and J lost 2, with 14 bases in between. The CDR3 covers 14 residues. The chain's CDR3 is CASSRNREPYEQYF. In DNA form, the CDR3 reads TGTGCCAGCAGCCGAAACAGGGAGCCCTACGAGCAGTACTTC.

The chain links TRBV9 to TRBJ2-3; a weak D match, TRBD2 (7 bases). The CDR3 has 17 residues. The germline V gene has CDR1 SGDLS and CDR2 YYNGEE. V was trimmed by 4 bases and J by 1 base, leaving 19 bases between them. In nucleotides, the CDR3 is TGTGCCAGCAGCAGAGGATCTAGGGGGGGCGGCACAGATACGCAGTATTTT. This translates into CASSRGSRGGGTDTQYF. The variable domain in full, completed from reference TRBV9 and TRBJ2-3, reads DSGVTQTPKHLITATGQRVTLRCSPRSGDLSVYWYQQSLDQGLQFLIQYYNGEERAKGNILERFSAQQFPDLHSELNLSSLELGDSALYFCASSRGSRGGGTDTQYFGPGTRLTVL.

Here the CDR3 DNA reads TGTGCCAGCAGCTTCGACAGGGGGAATTCACCCCTCCACTTT. This sequence encodes CASSFDRGNSPLHF. This chain joins TRBV27 and TRBJ1-6; 9 nucleotides align to TRBD1. The CDR3 is 14 amino acids. The germline V gene has CDR1 MNHEY and CDR2 SMNVEV (reference sequence). The V segment lost 6 bases and the J segment 7 bases; nucleotides outside the gene matches: 4.

The J gene is TRBJ1-4, the V gene TRBV10-3; TRBD1 aligns across 10 bases. There are 16 residues in the CDR3. The germline CDR1 and CDR2 sequences are ENHRY and SYGVKD. The ends lost 4 bases at V and 7 bases at J; junction bases unmatched: 9. CDR3 nucleotide sequence: TGTGCCATCAGTGTTTCACCCGGGACAGGGGCTGAAAAACTGTTTTTT. Its protein product is CAISVSPGTGAEKLFF.

V and J are TRBV9 and TRBJ1-2; 7 nucleotides align to TRBD1. V lost 4 bases and J lost 7; bases outside the gene matches: 7. The CDR3 sequence is 13 residues long. Per germline, CDR1 SGDLS and CDR2 YYNGEE. CDR3 amino acids: CASSSEGAGGYTF. The CDR3 DNA follows: TGTGCCAGCAGCTCTGAGGGGGCAGGTGGCTACACCTTC. Filled out from reference TRBV9 and TRBJ1-2, the complete variable domain reads DSGVTQTPKHLITATGQRVTLRCSPRSGDLSVYWYQQSLDQGLQFLIQYYNGEERAKGNILERFSAQQFPDLHSELNLSSLELGDSALYFCASSSEGAGGYTFGSGTRLTVV.

The J gene is TRBJ2-5, the V gene TRBV7-2, with D perhaps TRBD1 (6 bases). The CDR3 is 16 amino acids. V lost 4 bases and J 2 bases, leaving 17 bases between the germline ends. Germline CDR1 and CDR2: SGHTA and FQGNSA. The CDR3: CASSSPPGHLQETQYF. The DNA for the CDR3 is TGTGCCAGCAGCTCTCCTCCGGGACACTTACAAGAGACCCAGTACTTC.